The 20 T cell receptor beta chains reported below all come from one sample, sequenced in a study of shared clonotypes between healthy human individuals. Here immunoSEQ multiplex PCR was the method, and the copy in TCRdb shows in-frame clones only, minus some. The data show 1 million to 1.2 million clones, about 80% seen once. Sequenced input: memory CD4+ T cells from PBMCs. The sample's subset: CD45RA-negative fraction. All receptors derive from a man aged 18-30 years in good health. Some clones in this sample may be carry-over from other donors' samples.

Comments on this clone: The sample holds other DNA sequences that translate to the same CDR3. V gene TRBV7-9 combines with J gene TRBJ1-2; 8 bases map to TRBD1. The germline gives CDR1 SEHNR, CDR2 FQNEAQ (reference sequence). This CDR3 spans 14 amino acids. J lost 7 bases, V lost 5 bases, and 9 bases had no gene match. The CDR3 sequence: CASSLGQGEGGYTF. CDR3 DNA sequence: TGTGCCAGCAGCCTAGGACAGGGAGAGGGTGGCTACACCTTC.

CDR3 sequence reads: CAWRATGSSVEETQYF. For the CDR3, the DNA is TGTGCCTGGAGAGCTACCGGGTCCTCGGTGGAGGAGACCCAGTACTTC. The chain couples TRBV30 to TRBJ2-5, with D uncertain. Germline CDR1 and CDR2: GTSNPN and SVGIG (reference sequence). V was trimmed by 3 bases and J by 5 bases, leaving 22 bases between them. The CDR3 loop spans 16 amino acids.

This rearrangement joins TRBV7-9 to TRBJ2-1, with D uncertain. The ends were cut back, 0 bases at V and 4 bases at J, with 7 bases in the middle. Per germline, CDR1 SEHNR and CDR2 FQNEAQ (reference sequence). The CDR3 spans 14 residues. CDR3 sequence reads: CASSLAQGYNEQFF. Written as DNA, the CDR3 is TGTGCCAGCAGCTTAGCTCAAGGGTACAATGAGCAGTTCTTC.

To note about this clone: Germline and junction disagree at one end, which may indicate a read error. The V and J genes are TRBV7-2 and TRBJ2-2, with 8 bases aligning to TRBD2. There are 15 residues in the CDR3. The germline gives CDR1 SGHTA, CDR2 FQGNSA. CDR3: CASNLAGRGTGELFF. The CDR3 nucleotides are TGTGCCAGCAACTTAGCGGGGCGGGGCACCGGGGAGCTGTTTTTT.

This sequence joins TRBV27 and TRBJ1-2, with 8 positions matching TRBD1. V was clipped by 2 bases and J by 5 bases; unmatched bases: 4. The length of the CDR3 is 14 residues. The germline V gene has CDR1 MNHEY and CDR2 SMNVEV (reference sequence). In nucleotides, the CDR3 is TGTGCCAGCAGTTTAACAGGGGGGAGGTATGGCTACACCTTC. Amino acids: CASSLTGGRYGYTF.

This rearrangement joins TRBV6-5 to TRBJ1-1; D is ambiguous. Trimming removed 0 bases from V and 0 bases from J, with 8 bases in between. CDR1 MNHEY and CDR2 SVGAGI come from the germline V gene. The CDR3 consists of 15 residues. The CDR3 spells CASSYSPPVNTEAFF. For the CDR3, the DNA is TGTGCCAGCAGTTACTCCCCCCCCGTGAACACTGAAGCTTTCTTT.

The rearrangement links TRBV7-2 to TRBJ1-2, with D possibly TRBD1 on 5 matching bases. The CDR3 totals 12 residues. Germline lookup yields CDR1 SGHTA and CDR2 FQGNSA. V was trimmed by 4 bases and J by 5 bases, leaving 8 bases between them. CDR3 DNA sequence: TGTGCCAGCAGCTCGACAGCGTATGGCTACACCTTC. Translating gives CASSSTAYGYTF. The full variable domain, its missing parts supplied by reference TRBV7-2 and TRBJ1-2, is GAGVSQSPSNKVTEKGKDVELRCDPISGHTALYWYRQSLGQGLEFLIYFQGNSAPDKSGLPSDRFSAERTGGSVSTLTIQRTQQEDSAVYLCASSSTAYGYTFGSGTRLTVV.

This clone appeared once. The chain is built from TRBV27 and TRBJ1-3; D is unresolved. The CDR3 consists of 13 residues. V lost 7 bases to trimming and J lost 0 bases, with 7 bases between them. The germline V gene has CDR1 MNHEY and CDR2 SMNVEV (reference sequence). This chain's CDR3 is CASTTFSGNTIYF. The CDR3 bases are TGTGCCAGCACTACTTTCTCTGGAAACACCATATATTTT.

This clone was counted between two and nine times. The V and J genes are TRBV15 and TRBJ2-5; 7 bases line up with TRBD2. With the DNA end fitting TRBJ2-7 better, the J assignment may be wrong. CDR1 LNHNV and CDR2 YYDKDF come from the germline V gene (reference sequence). The CDR3 length is 20 residues. CDR3 DNA: TGTGCCACCAGCAGAGACAGGAATTGGGGAGCGGGACCACATCGGTGCGAGCAGTACTTC. This encodes CATSRDRNWGAGPHRCEQYF.

The chain couples TRBV6-6 to TRBJ1-1; D possibly corresponds to TRBD1 (5 bases). The ends were cut back, 8 bases at V and 11 bases at J, with 24 bases in the middle. This CDR3 contains 14 residues. From germline, CDR1 is MNHNY and CDR2 SVGAGI (reference sequence). The CDR3 coding sequence is TGTGCCAGCCGCCCTCACCTCAGGGACCGGGAGGCTTTCTTT. Residues: CASRPHLRDREAFF.

V usage is TRBV15 and J usage is TRBJ1-3; D is unresolved. The CDR3 contains 14 residues. Germline values: CDR1 LNHNV, CDR2 YYDKDF (reference sequence). Trimming took off 0 bases at V and 4 bases at J, with 7 bases between the two ends. The CDR3 DNA follows: TGTGCCACCAGCAGAGATCATAGAGGAAACACCATATATTTT. This translates into CATSRDHRGNTIYF. The whole variable domain, remainder taken from reference TRBV15 and TRBJ1-3, is DAMVIQNPRYQVTQFGKPVTLSCSQTLNHNVMYWYQQKSSQAPKLLFHYYDKDFNNEADTPDNFQSRRPNTSFCFLDIRSPGLGDTAMYLCATSRDHRGNTIYFGEGSWLTVV.

The chain recombines TRBV18 with TRBJ1-1; 8 nucleotides line up with TRBD1. This CDR3 has 14 residues. Trimming took 5 bases from V and 3 from J; bases not matched to a gene: 5. Germline assignment: CDR1 KGHSH and CDR2 LQKENI. Written as DNA, the CDR3 is TGTGCCAGCTCAGCGGGACAGGAGTACACTGAAGCTTTCTTT. The encoded protein is CASSAGQEYTEAFF.

The chain employs TRBV19 and TRBJ1-2; the match to TRBD1 covers 7 bases. The V and J ends lost 6 bases and 3 bases, in that order; junction bases with no gene match: 10. The CDR3 totals 15 residues. The germline gives CDR1 LNHDA, CDR2 SQIVND (reference sequence). CDR3 in DNA: TGTGCCAGTAGAGCCCGGGGACAGATCTACTATGGCTACACCTTC. Translation gives CASRARGQIYYGYTF.

This clone has a count of ten or more. V usage is TRBV7-9 and J usage is TRBJ1-1; D not resolved. CDR1 is SEHNR and CDR2 is FQNEAQ in the germline V gene (reference sequence). This CDR3 contains 15 residues. Trimming took 5 bases from V and 2 from J, leaving 15 bases between them. CDR3 in amino acids: CASSDRPGQNTEAFF. The CDR3, as DNA: TGTGCCAGCAGCGATCGCCCGGGTCAAAACACTGAAGCTTTCTTT.

This sequence joins TRBV7-2 and TRBJ2-5; 7 bases match TRBD1. Trimming took 2 bases from V and 2 from J; bases not matched to a gene: 8. The CDR3 totals 16 residues. The germline V gene encodes CDR1 SGHTA and CDR2 FQGNSA. CDR3 coding DNA: TGTGCCAGCAGCTTAATCCCGGGACAGCCGCAAGAGACCCAGTACTTC. Translating it yields CASSLIPGQPQETQYF.

The chain recombines TRBV18 with TRBJ2-1, with 13 bases aligning to TRBD2. Germline CDR1 is KGHSH and CDR2 is LQKENI. V lost 4 bases to trimming and J lost 4 bases; unmatched junction nucleotides: 7. There are 17 residues in the CDR3. The CDR3 nucleotides read TGTGCCAGCTCACTAGGGACTAGCGGGATGCGGTACAATGAGCAGTTCTTC. Its translation is CASSLGTSGMRYNEQFF.

This sequence joins TRBV7-3 and TRBJ2-2; TRBD2 agrees at 9 bases. V was pared by 2 bases and J by 1 base, with 2 bases of the junction left unmatched. The CDR3 consists of 16 residues. CDR1 and CDR2 (germline): SGHTA, FQGTGA. The CDR3 sequence is CASSLFSGRNTGELFF. As DNA, the CDR3 is TGTGCCAGCAGCTTATTTAGCGGGAGGAACACCGGGGAGCTGTTTTTT.

The chain combines TRBV4-2 with TRBJ2-5, with a tentative D call TRBD2 (5 bases). From germline, CDR1 is LGHNA and CDR2 YNFKEQ. CDR3 length: 13 amino acids. V shed 3 bases and J shed 3 bases, with 8 bases lying between them. Here the CDR3 DNA reads TGTGCCAGCAGCCAGAGAGCGGAAGAGACCCAGTACTTC. This gives the protein CASSQRAEETQYF.

This clone was counted once. The chain combines TRBV5-4 with TRBJ1-2; 10 nucleotides agree with TRBD1. J lost 4 bases, V lost 4 bases, and 16 bases had no gene match. Germline CDR1 and CDR2: SGHNT and YYREEE (reference sequence). The CDR3 spans 18 residues. The CDR3 DNA reads TGTGCCAGCAGCAATCTGGGGGGGACAGGGGTTATCGGCTATGGCTACACCTTC. It codes for CASSNLGGTGVIGYGYTF.

The chain links TRBV9 to TRBJ2-7; TRBD1 aligns across 7 bases. This CDR3 contains 12 residues. Unmatched junction bases numbered 2, after V lost 8 bases and J lost 0 bases. Germline V lookup: CDR1 SGDLS, CDR2 YYNGEE. CDR3 DNA sequence: TGTGCCAGACAGGGGTTCTCCTACGAGCAGTACTTC. This gives the protein CARQGFSYEQYF.